Listed here are 18 T cell receptor beta chains from one sample, sequenced in a study of tumor-infiltrating lymphocytes in primary liver carcinoma. Unsorted whole blood served as the source of blood RNA, and germline DNA was extracted as well. cDNA specific to TCR beta was made from 500 ng of total RNA, with a constant-region primer employed for priming. TCR beta libraries came from three nested multiplex PCR rounds using slightly modified ARM-PCR. Amplification in the first two PCR rounds was performed using TRBV1-TRBV30 forward primers and a C-beta reverse primer for 10 cycles each. TCRdb recomputed calls from the multiplex PCR reads with MiXCR, one row per CDR3 protein. The sample shows 150,000 to 200,000 distinct CDR3 sequences, about 61% of them seen only once. Sequences were obtained from peripheral blood. The receptor source for this set is an older woman with primary liver carcinoma and hepatitis B virus infection.

Note on this clonotype: A read error is possible here, since a much larger clone lies one base away. J is TRBJ1-5 and V is TRBV6-5, with 10 nucleotides matching TRBD1. Germline assignment: CDR1 MNHEY and CDR2 SVGAGI. CDR3 length: 18 amino acids. The V segment lost 5 bases and the J segment 11 bases; nucleotides outside the gene matches: 21. The CDR3 protein is CASSPRPVRQGAGQSQHF. The CDR3 region has the DNA TGTGCCAGCAGTCCCAGACCCGTAAGACAGGGGGCTGGGCAGTCCCAGCATTTT.

A single count supports this clonotype. This rearrangement joins TRBV7-9 to TRBJ2-1; 10 bases line up with TRBD2. The junction had 6 bases not matched to a gene; V was cut back by 10 bases and J by 6 bases. Germline V gives CDR1 SEHNR, CDR2 FQNEAQ (reference sequence). The CDR3 extends over 13 amino acids. The CDR3 sequence is CAILLAGINEQFF. The CDR3 DNA sequence: TGTGCCATCTTACTAGCGGGGATCAATGAGCAGTTCTTC.

Concerning this clonotype itself: A much more abundant neighbour one base away suggests this may be a read error. This chain joins TRBV6-1 and TRBJ1-1, with 11 bases lining up with TRBD1. CDR3 length: 15 amino acids. Germline CDR1 is MNHNS and CDR2 is SASEGT. CDR3 sequence reads: CASSGQGASITEASF. CDR3 coding DNA: TGTGCCAGCAGCGGACAGGGGGCGTCGATCACTGAAGCTTCCTTT.

The rearrangement links TRBV28 to TRBJ1-4; D is possibly TRBD1 (6 bases). The CDR3 consists of 15 residues. Trimming left V 4 bases short and J 4 bases short, with 13 bases between. Germline V gives CDR1 MDHEN, CDR2 SYDVKM. The CDR3 DNA follows: TGTGCCAGCAGTTCAAGAGGACAGTTTAATGAAAAACTGTTTTTT. It specifies CASSSRGQFNEKLFF.

In this sample, this clonotype turned up many times. The CDR3 region has the DNA TGCAGCTCTTGGGGCCCCTCGGACAGCCTCTATGGCTACACCTTC. It codes for CSSWGPSDSLYGYTF. The chain recombines TRBV29-1 with TRBJ1-2, with D possibly matching TRBD1 (6 bases). CDR3 length: 15 amino acids. The germline gives CDR1 SQVTM, CDR2 ANQGSEA. V lost 8 bases and J lost 4, with 23 bases in between.

In the case of this clonotype: A read error may explain this, as a much larger clone is one base away. The V and J genes are TRBV6-6 and TRBJ1-1; 9 nucleotides line up with TRBD1. Germline V lookup: CDR1 MNHNY, CDR2 SVGAGI (reference sequence). The CDR3 is 12 amino acids. The V and J ends lost 5 bases and 5 bases, in that order; junction bases with no gene match: 0. CDR3 nucleotide sequence: TGTGCCAGCAGTGACAGGGGGACTGAAGCTTTCTTT. It yields the protein CASSDRGTEAFF.

To note about this clonotype: It may be a read error: a sequence one base away is much more abundant. The chain couples TRBV4-1 to TRBJ2-7; a weak D match, TRBD1 (6 bases). CDR3 size: 13 residues. Germline V lookup: CDR1 MGHRA, CDR2 YSYEKL. Here the CDR3 DNA reads TGTGCCAGCAACCTAAAATTACAGGGCGAGCAGTACTTC. Encoded protein: CASNLKLQGEQYF.

The CDR3 nucleotides read TGTGCCAGCGGGATGACAGGGTCCCTAAACACCATATATTTT. Its translation is CASGMTGSLNTIYF. This rearrangement joins TRBV28 to TRBJ1-3, with 7 bases matching TRBD1. V lost 8 bases and J lost 6; bases outside the gene matches: 10. The CDR3 spans 14 residues. Germline assignment: CDR1 MDHEN and CDR2 SYDVKM.

A remark on this clonotype: A junction boundary mismatches the germline segment, possibly from a read error. This rearrangement joins TRBV11-1 to TRBJ1-1; D is perhaps TRBD1 (6 bases). CDR1 is SGHAT, CDR2 FQDESV, per germline (reference sequence). This CDR3 comprises 14 residues. In nucleotides, the CDR3 is TGTGCCGGCAGCCCGACAGGTGTGTACACTGAAGCTTTCTTT. Protein sequence: CAGSPTGVYTEAFF.

On this clonotype itself: Compared with germline, one end of the junction differs, possibly owing to a read error. This chain joins TRBV4-1 and TRBJ2-1; D call uncertain. Germline V gives CDR1 MGHRA, CDR2 YSYEKL. The CDR3 spans 16 residues. The chain's CDR3 is CASSQALRARRYELFF. The CDR3 nucleotides are TGCGCCAGCAGCCAAGCCCTCCGGGCTCGTAGGTATGAGCTGTTCTTC.

The V call is TRBV18, the J call TRBJ1-1; the D gene is possibly TRBD1 (6 bases). Germline loops: CDR1 KGHSH, CDR2 LQKENI. Trimming took off 4 bases at V and 2 bases at J, with 14 bases between the two ends. This CDR3 has 15 amino acids. The CDR3 reads CASSLSGTKNTEAFF. CDR3 nucleotide sequence: TGTGCCAGCTCACTCTCCGGGACAAAAAACACTGAAGCTTTCTTT. The full variable domain, completed using reference TRBV18 and TRBJ1-1, is NAGVMQNPRHLVRRRGQEARLRCSPMKGHSHVYWYRQLPEEGLKFMVYLQKENIIDESGMPKERFSAEFPKEGPSILRIQQVVRGDSAAYFCASSLSGTKNTEAFFGQGTRLTVV.

The chain uses TRBV4-1 and TRBJ2-5; TRBD2 agrees at 13 bases. Germline trimming cut 4 bases from V and 0 bases from J; bases unmatched to any gene: 5. Looked up from germline, CDR1 is MGHRA and CDR2 is YSYEKL. The CDR3 length is 17 residues. In nucleotides, the CDR3 is TGCGCCAGCAGCCGGACTAGCGGGAGTCCGCACCAAGAGACCCAGTACTTC. The encoded protein is CASSRTSGSPHQETQYF.

To note about this clonotype: One junction end does not reproduce the germline sequence, and a read error may be involved. The CDR3 region is CTSKKGLAGAKNIQYF. Written as DNA, the CDR3 is TGTACCAGCAAAAAGGGACTAGCGGGAGCCAAAAACATTCAGTACTTC. The chain joins TRBV6-6 to TRBJ2-4, with TRBD2 matching 12 bases. CDR3 length: 16 residues. Germline V gene data show CDR1 as MNHNY and CDR2 as SVGAGI (reference sequence).

The rearrangement links TRBV14 to TRBJ2-4; 7 positions agree with TRBD1. The trim removed 1 base at V and 8 bases at J, leaving 5 bases unmatched. This CDR3 is 14 amino acids long. Per germline, CDR1 SGHDN and CDR2 FVKESK. The CDR3 spells CASSQGWTGDIQYF. The DNA of the CDR3 is TGTGCCAGCAGCCAAGGGTGGACAGGAGACATTCAGTACTTC. The full variable domain, its missing parts supplied by reference TRBV14 and TRBJ2-4, is EAGVTQFPSHSVIEKGQTVTLRCDPISGHDNLYWYRRVMGKEIKFLLHFVKESKQDESGMPNNRFLAERTGGTYSTLKVQPAELEDSGVYFCASSQGWTGDIQYFGAGTRLSVL.

This chain connects TRBV7-8 to TRBJ2-7, with 10 bases that match TRBD1. After removal of 5 bases from V and 3 bases from J, the junction contained 7 bases not matched to a gene. CDR1 is SGHVS and CDR2 is FQNEAQ in the germline V gene. The CDR3 contains 15 residues. The CDR3 nucleotides are TGTGCCAGCAGCGCGACAGGGGGCGCCTTCTACGAGCAGTACTTC. This encodes CASSATGGAFYEQYF.

This clonotype was counted only a few times. V usage is TRBV28 and J usage is TRBJ1-2, with a weak D call TRBD1 (5 bases). The germline CDR1 and CDR2 sequences are MDHEN and SYDVKM. The CDR3 consists of 11 residues. The V gene lost 7 bases and the J gene lost 6 bases, with 9 bases spanning the gap. For the CDR3, the DNA is TGTGCCAGCACCTTGGGGGATGGCTACACCTTC. This codes for CASTLGDGYTF.

This clonotype appeared a few times. J is TRBJ2-1 and V is TRBV5-4; D assignment may be TRBD1 or TRBD2 (7 bases each). Trimming shortened V by 1 base and J by 2 bases, and 22 bases separated the two germline ends. Germline CDR1 and CDR2: SGHNT and YYREEE (reference sequence). This CDR3 comprises 19 residues. CDR3 nucleotides: TGTGCCAGCAGCTTGTTCGGCAGGGGGGGGCCTAGAACCTACAATGAGCAGTTCTTC. Amino acids: CASSLFGRGGPRTYNEQFF.

On this clonotype itself: At one boundary the junction diverges from the germline segment, which might be a read error. This sequence joins TRBV12-3 or TRBV12-4 and TRBJ2-1, with D tentatively TRBD1 or TRBD2 (5 bases each). This CDR3 region has 14 residues. DNA for the CDR3: TGTGCCAACAGTAGACAGATACTAGACAATGAGCAGTTCTTC. This translates into CANSRQILDNEQFF.